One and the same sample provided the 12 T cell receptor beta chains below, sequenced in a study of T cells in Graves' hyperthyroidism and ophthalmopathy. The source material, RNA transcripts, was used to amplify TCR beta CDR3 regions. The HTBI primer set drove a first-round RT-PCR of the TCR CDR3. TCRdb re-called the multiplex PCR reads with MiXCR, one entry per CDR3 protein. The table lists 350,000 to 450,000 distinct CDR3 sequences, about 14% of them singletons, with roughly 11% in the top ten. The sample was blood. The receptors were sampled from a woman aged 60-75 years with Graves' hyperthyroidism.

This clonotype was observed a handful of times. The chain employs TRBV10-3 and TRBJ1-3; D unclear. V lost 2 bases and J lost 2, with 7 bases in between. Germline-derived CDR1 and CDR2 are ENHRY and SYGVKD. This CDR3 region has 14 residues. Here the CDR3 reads CAISEDKAGNTIYF. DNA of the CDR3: TGTGCCATCAGTGAGGACAAAGCTGGAAACACCATATATTTT.

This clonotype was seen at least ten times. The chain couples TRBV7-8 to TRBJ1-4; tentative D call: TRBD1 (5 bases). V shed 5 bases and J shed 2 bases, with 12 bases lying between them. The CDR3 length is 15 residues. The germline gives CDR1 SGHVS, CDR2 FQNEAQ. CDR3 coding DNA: TGTGCCAGCAGCCTTACCAGGGTTACTAATGAAAAACTGTTTTTT. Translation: CASSLTRVTNEKLFF.

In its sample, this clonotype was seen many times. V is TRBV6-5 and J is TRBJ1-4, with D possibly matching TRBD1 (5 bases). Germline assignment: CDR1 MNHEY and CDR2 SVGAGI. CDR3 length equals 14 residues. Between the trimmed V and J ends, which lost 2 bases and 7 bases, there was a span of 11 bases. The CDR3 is CASSYRVGGEKLFF. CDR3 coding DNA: TGTGCCAGCAGTTACAGGGTCGGGGGTGAAAAACTGTTTTTT.

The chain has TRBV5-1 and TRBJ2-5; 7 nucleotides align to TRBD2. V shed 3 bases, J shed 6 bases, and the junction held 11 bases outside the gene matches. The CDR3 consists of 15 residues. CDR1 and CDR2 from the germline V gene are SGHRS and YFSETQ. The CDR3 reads CASSSSGKPGKTQYF. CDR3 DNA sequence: TGCGCCAGCAGCTCCAGCGGGAAACCCGGGAAGACCCAGTACTTC.

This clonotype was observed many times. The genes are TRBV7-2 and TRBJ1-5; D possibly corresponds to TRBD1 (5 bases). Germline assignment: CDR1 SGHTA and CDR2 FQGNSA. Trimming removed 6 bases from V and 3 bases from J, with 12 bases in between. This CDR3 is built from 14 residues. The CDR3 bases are TGTGCCAGCAGTTCGCAGGGCTTCAATCAGCCCCAGCATTTT. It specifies CASSSQGFNQPQHF.

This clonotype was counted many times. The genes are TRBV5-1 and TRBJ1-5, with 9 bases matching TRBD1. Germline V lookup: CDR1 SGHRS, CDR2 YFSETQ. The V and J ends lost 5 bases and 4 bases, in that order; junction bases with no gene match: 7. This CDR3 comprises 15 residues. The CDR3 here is CASRYTTGGNQPQHF. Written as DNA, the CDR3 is TGCGCCAGCAGATACACGACAGGGGGTAATCAGCCCCAGCATTTT.

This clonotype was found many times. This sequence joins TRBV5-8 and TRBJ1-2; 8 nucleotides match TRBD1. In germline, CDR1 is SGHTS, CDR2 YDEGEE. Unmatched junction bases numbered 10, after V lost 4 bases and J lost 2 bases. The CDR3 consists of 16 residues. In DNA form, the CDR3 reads TGTGCCAGCAGCCCGCCCGACAGGGGTGGGAACTATGGCTACACCTTC. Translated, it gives CASSPPDRGGNYGYTF.

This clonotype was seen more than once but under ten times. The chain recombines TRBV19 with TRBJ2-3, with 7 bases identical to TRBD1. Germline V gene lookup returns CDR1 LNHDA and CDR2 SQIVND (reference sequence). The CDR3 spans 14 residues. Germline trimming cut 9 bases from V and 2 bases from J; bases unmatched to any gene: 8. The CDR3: CASRGWGITDTQYF. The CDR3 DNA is TGTGCCAGCAGGGGGTGGGGGATCACAGATACGCAGTATTTT.

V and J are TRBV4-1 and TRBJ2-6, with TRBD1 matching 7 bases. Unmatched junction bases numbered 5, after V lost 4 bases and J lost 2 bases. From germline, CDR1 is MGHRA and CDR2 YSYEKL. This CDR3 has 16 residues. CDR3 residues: CASSRQGAAGANVLTF. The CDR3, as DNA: TGCGCCAGCAGCCGACAGGGAGCTGCTGGGGCCAACGTCCTGACTTTC.

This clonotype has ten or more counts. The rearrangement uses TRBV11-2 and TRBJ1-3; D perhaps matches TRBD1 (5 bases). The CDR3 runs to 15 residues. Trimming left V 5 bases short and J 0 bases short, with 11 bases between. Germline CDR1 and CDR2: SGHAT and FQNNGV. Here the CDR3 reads CASSPRTTSGNTIYF. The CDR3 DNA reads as TGTGCCAGCAGCCCTAGGACAACCTCTGGAAACACCATATATTTT.

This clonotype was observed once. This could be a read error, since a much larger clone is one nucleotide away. The DNA of the CDR3 is TGTGCCATTGAAAGGGGAGCGGAGAACACCAGGGAGCTGTTTTTT. Protein product: CAIERGAENTRELFF. The chain is built from TRBV12-3 or TRBV12-4 and TRBJ2-2, with D perhaps given as TRBD1 or TRBD2 (5 bases each). This CDR3 contains 15 residues.

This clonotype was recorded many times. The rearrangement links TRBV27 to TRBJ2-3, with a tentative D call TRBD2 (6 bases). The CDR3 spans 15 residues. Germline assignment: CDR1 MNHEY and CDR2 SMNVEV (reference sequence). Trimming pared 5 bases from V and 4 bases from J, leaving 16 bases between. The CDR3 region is CASSPRLDGADTQYF. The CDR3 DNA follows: TGTGCCAGCAGTCCCCGACTAGACGGTGCAGATACGCAGTATTTT.